This TCR beta chain comes out of a study of blood T cells in healthy people across ages. Study results and limitations: PBMCs went unsorted, and a conclusive naive versus antigen-experienced comparison was therefore prevented.

This clonotype came up a few times. What it recognizes is unknown. Together with a sample-barcoded 5' primer, a J-beta primer mix was included in a second PCR lasting about 6 to 11 cycles. TCRdb ran MiXCR on the 5' RACE reads and lists one entry per CDR3 protein. This repertoire shows more than 900,000 distinct CDR3 sequences, 20% to 25% found once; its top ten account for 0.65% to 0.75%. These data were also filed under a second study, of T cells of mothers and their children.

Sequenced sample: blood. The source is a girl aged 2 to 10 in good health.

This CDR3 is CASSHAGTALNEKLFF. CDR3 bases: TGTGCCAGTAGTCACGCCGGGACGGCGCTGAATGAAAAACTGTTTTTT. The chain employs TRBV19 and TRBJ1-4, with D possibly TRBD1 on 5 matching bases. The V gene's germline CDR1 is LNHDA and CDR2 SQIVND (reference sequence). This CDR3 has 16 amino acids. V gave up 5 bases and J gave up 5 bases, with 18 bases separating them.